Included here is one TCR beta chain sequence, with context. The entry originates in a study of cytomegalovirus exposure and HLA in healthy donors. Background on the study: Out of several hundred genotyped donors, 81% belonged to the Caucasian-associated ancestry cluster.

V shed 0 bases and J shed 3 bases, with 10 bases lying between them. This CDR3 comprises 14 residues. Germline CDR1 reads SGHRS; CDR2 reads YFSETQ. It was with 60 Vbeta and 13 Jbeta primers that the PCR ran. TCRdb's copy holds only in-frame clones and misses some; the assay was immunoSEQ multiplex PCR. The data hold 150,000 or so clones, with around 70% observed a single time. The sequencing sample was made of PBMCs. The TCR was taken from a male donor in good health and CMV-seronegative. V is TRBV5-1 and J is TRBJ2-7; no definite D call. The CDR3 is CASSLAQIGYEQYF. CDR3 in DNA: TGCGCCAGCAGCTTGGCCCAGATTGGCTACGAGCAGTACTTC.